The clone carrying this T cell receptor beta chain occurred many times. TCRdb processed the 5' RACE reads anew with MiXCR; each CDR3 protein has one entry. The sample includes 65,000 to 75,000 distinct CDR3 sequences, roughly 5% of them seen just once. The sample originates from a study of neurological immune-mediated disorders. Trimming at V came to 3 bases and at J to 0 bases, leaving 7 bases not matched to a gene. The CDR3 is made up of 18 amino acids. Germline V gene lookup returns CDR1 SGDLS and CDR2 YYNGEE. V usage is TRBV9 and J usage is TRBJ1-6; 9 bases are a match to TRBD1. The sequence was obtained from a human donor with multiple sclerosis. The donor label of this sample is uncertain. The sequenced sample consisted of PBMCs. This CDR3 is CASSAGQGPSSYNSPLHF. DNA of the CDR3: TGTGCCAGCAGCGCCGGACAGGGGCCGAGCTCCTATAATTCACCCCTCCACTTT.